This T cell receptor beta chain was recorded in a study of neurological immune-mediated disorders. As for the study in general: Within the group of about 35 multiple sclerosis patients, approximately 30 were relapsing-remitting, while 3 were secondary progressive. Study-wide results and caveats: Phylogenetic analysis grouped 18 of 34 multiple sclerosis patients' repertoires together, suggesting a possible repertoire signature.

A 10-nucleotide random UMI tagged transcripts in template-switch 5'RACE cDNA synthesis. Each sequencing run yielded over 180 million TCR-beta sequences from 15-18 subjects. Via MiXCR, TCRdb re-called the 5' RACE reads, giving one row per CDR3 protein. The sample contains around 64,000 distinct CDR3 sequences, 3.2% of which appear only once. This clonotype appeared many times. Its antigen is unidentified. The sequenced sample consisted of PBMCs. This receptor was obtained from a woman aged 50 to 65 with multiple sclerosis.

The DNA for the CDR3 is TGTGCCAGTAGTATCGGGACGCAATACACCGGGGAGCTGTTTTTT. It specifies CASSIGTQYTGELFF. The chain is built from TRBV19 and TRBJ2-2; D may be TRBD1 or TRBD2 (5 bases each). Trimming stripped 3 bases from V and 3 bases from J, with 11 bases between. The CDR3 covers 15 residues. Germline CDR1 reads LNHDA; CDR2 reads SQIVND (reference sequence).